This T cell receptor (beta chain) was observed in a study of response to subunit inactivated influenza vaccine. TCRdb re-analysed the RT-PCR reads in MiXCR, keeping a single row per CDR3 protein. Here the sample spans about 540,000 distinct CDR3 sequences, 20% to 25% being singletons. The CDR3 contains 15 residues. V was shortened by 4 bases and J by 0 bases, with 14 bases between the two germline ends. Per germline, CDR1 DFQATT and CDR2 SNEGSKA (reference sequence). The sample also formed part of further work on T cells expressing NK-cell markers. In that study: Researchers built TCR beta cDNA using 5'RACE template switching with UMIs. Source material for TCR beta repertoires consisted of sorted CD3+CD56+NKG2C+, CD3+CD56+NKG2C- and CD3+CD56-NKG2C+ T cells. NKG2C+ dominant clonotypes from 5 or 6 donors made up about 1.0-8% of CD8+ T cells.

The sequencing here drew on CD4+ T cells sorted from PBMCs, taken 12 days after vaccination. This TCR was sampled from a man aged 45-65 years who received an inactivated influenza vaccine. The chain couples TRBV20-1 to TRBJ2-3; TRBD2 might be the D (6 bases). DNA for the CDR3: TGCAGTGCTACAAAGGCGGGACTGAGCACAGATACGCAGTATTTT. This encodes CSATKAGLSTDTQYF.